These T cell receptor beta chains were read from a single sample in a study of blood T cell repertoires in COVID-19. TCRdb's table, derived via immunoSEQ multiplex PCR, lists solely in-frame clones and lacks some. The sample has 200,000 to 300,000 clones; about 80% are singletons. The specimen sequenced was peripheral blood. The receptors derive from a woman older than 75 with acute or convalescent COVID-19. Both conserved end residues are trimmed from each CDR3. D genes are given only for firm matches.

>TRBJ2-1|TRBD1|TRBV5-4
ASSFLYPGTGGDEQF
>TRBJ2-5|.|TRBV18
ASSPGQGETQY
>TRBJ1-3|.|TRBV18
AGQGTAGNTIY
>TRBJ1-2|TRBD1|TRBV6-5
ASSYLQGNYGYT
>TRBJ1-1|.|TRBV24-1
ATSDSRTGGTDTEAF
>TRBJ2-6|.|TRBV7-9
ASSLAPQASLSGANVLT
>TRBJ1-5|TRBD1|TRBV6-5
ASSPPGQGRQPQH
>TRBJ2-7|.|TRBV21-1
ASSNRRHRPFLYEQY
>TRBJ2-3|.|TRBV3-1/TRBV3-2
ASSQGGGTDTQY
>TRBJ2-2|TRBD1|TRBV28
ASSHIQGSDTGELF
>TRBJ1-5|TRBD1|TRBV9
ASSVEGGPNQPQH
>TRBJ1-6|.|TRBV5-6
ASSFQLNSPLH
>TRBJ2-7|.|TRBV21-1
ASRRPGDYEQY
>TRBJ2-5|TRBD1|TRBV5-1
ASSLVLQGRGYQETQY
>TRBJ1-1|TRBD1|TRBV3-1/TRBV3-2
ASSQGERDRVPNTEAF
>TRBJ2-3|TRBD1|TRBV11-2
ASSSYRGRADTQY
>TRBJ2-5|.|TRBV3-1/TRBV3-2
ASSPIGGIGETQY
>TRBJ1-2|.|TRBV11-2
ASSLDTVPGT
>TRBJ2-5|TRBD2|TRBV4-2
ASSQGGLAGGYQETQY
>TRBJ1-1|.|TRBV6-5
ASSYSWQGSSEAF
>TRBJ2-7|TRBD1|TRBV5-1
ASSLAMGQGSSPY